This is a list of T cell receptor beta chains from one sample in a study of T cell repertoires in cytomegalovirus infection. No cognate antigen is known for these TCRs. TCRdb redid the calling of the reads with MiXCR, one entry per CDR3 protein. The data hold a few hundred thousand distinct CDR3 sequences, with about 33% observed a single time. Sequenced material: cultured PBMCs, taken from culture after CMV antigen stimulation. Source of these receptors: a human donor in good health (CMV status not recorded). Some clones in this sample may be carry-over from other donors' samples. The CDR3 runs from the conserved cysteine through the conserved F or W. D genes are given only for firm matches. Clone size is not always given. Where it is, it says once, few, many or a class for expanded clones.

TGTGCCAGCAGGACAACAGGGGTGCGCACTGAAGCTTTCTTT	CASRTTGVRTEAFF	TRBD1	TRBJ1-1	.	TRBV6-2/TRBV6-3
TGCAGTGCTAGAGATCAGACAGGGTCCGGGACCCAGCATTTT	CSARDQTGSGTQHF	TRBD1	TRBJ1-5	once	TRBV20-1
TGTGCCAGCAGCCGACTAGCGGATACGAACACAGATACGCAGTATTTT	CASSRLADTNTDTQYF	TRBD2	TRBJ2-3	.	TRBV5-4
TGTGCCAGCAGCTCCCTGACAAAGACTTGGTATGGCTACACCTTC	CASSSLTKTWYGYTF	.	TRBJ1-2	.	TRBV7-2
TGCGCCAGCAGCCAAGGGCGGAGGGGGACAACTAATGAAAAACTGTTTTTT	CASSQGRRGTTNEKLFF	.	TRBJ1-4	few	TRBV4-1
TGTGCCAGCACCATTAGACTAGCGGGAGGACGCACAGATACGCAGTATTTT	CASTIRLAGGRTDTQYF	TRBD2	TRBJ2-3	.	TRBV12-3/TRBV12-4
TGTGCCAGCTCACCACGGGACGGGGAAGGCTATGGCTACACCTTC	CASSPRDGEGYGYTF	.	TRBJ1-2	.	TRBV18
TGTGCCAGCAGCTTCAGGGCAGGGGGCATGGGTGGGGCCAACGTCCTGACTTTC	CASSFRAGGMGGANVLTF	TRBD1	TRBJ2-6	few	TRBV7-6
TGTGCCAGCAGCTTAGGACTAGCGGCCGCCGGTACGCAGTATTTT	CASSLGLAAAGTQYF	TRBD2	TRBJ2-3	few	TRBV7-2
TGCAGTGCTAGTACTGGAGAGACCCAGTACTTC	CSASTGETQYF	.	TRBJ2-5	.	TRBV20-1
TGTGCCAGCAGGACAACAGCTAACTATGGCTACACCTTC	CASRTTANYGYTF	.	TRBJ1-2	.	TRBV6-2/TRBV6-3
TGTGCCAGCAGTTTAAACCCCGGAGGGCGTAATAATGAGCAGTTCTTC	CASSLNPGGRNNEQFF	.	TRBJ2-1	many	TRBV11-1
TGTGCCAGCAGTTTAGAACACAGAAACACTGAAGCTTTCTTT	CASSLEHRNTEAFF	.	TRBJ1-1	.	TRBV12-3/TRBV12-4
TGCGCCAGCAGACTTAACAATGAGCAGTACTTC	CASRLNNEQYF	.	TRBJ2-7	.	TRBV5-1
TGTGCCAGCACCTCTCGTTTGGGGGTTGTTGGCTACACCTTC	CASTSRLGVVGYTF	.	TRBJ1-2	.	TRBV12-3/TRBV12-4
TGTGCCAGCAGCCCGAACACAGGGACCGAGCAGTACTTC	CASSPNTGTEQYF	.	TRBJ2-7	.	TRBV7-8
TGCGCCAGCAGCCCACTGGTAACTAGCGGGAGCACAGATACGCAGTATTTT	CASSPLVTSGSTDTQYF	TRBD2	TRBJ2-3	.	TRBV5-1
TGTGCCAGCAGCTTAGGAGGACAGAGTATGTATGAGCAGTTCTTC	CASSLGGQSMYEQFF	.	TRBJ2-1	many	TRBV7-2
TGTGCCAGCAGTTTACGAGGGGGCGCGACTGAAGCTTTCTTT	CASSLRGGATEAFF	TRBD1	TRBJ1-1	.	TRBV27
TGTGCCAGCAGCCTACTGGGGACACAAGAGGATGAGCAGTTCTTC	CASSLLGTQEDEQFF	.	TRBJ2-1	.	TRBV7-2
TGTGCCAGCAGCCCAAGGAACAGCCAAGAGACCCAGTACTTC	CASSPRNSQETQYF	.	TRBJ2-5	.	TRBV7-8
TGTGCCAGCAGTCCTGACGGGACTAGCGGGAGTAAGGAGTTCTTC	CASSPDGTSGSKEFF	TRBD2	TRBJ2-1	.	TRBV6-5
TGTGCCAGCAGGTCACTAGTCTCCGGGGAGCTGTTTTTT	CASRSLVSGELFF	.	TRBJ2-2	.	TRBV11-2
TGTGCCAGCAGCCCTGAACCGGGACGGCTTAACTATGGCTACACCTTC	CASSPEPGRLNYGYTF	.	TRBJ1-2	few	TRBV11-2
TGTGCCGCCCGCGGGGGGAATGAGCAGTTCTTC	CAARGGNEQFF	TRBD2	TRBJ2-1	few	TRBV6-5
TGTGCCAGCAGCCGAGGACAGAACTCCTACGAGCAGTACTTC	CASSRGQNSYEQYF	.	TRBJ2-7	.	TRBV7-2
TGTGCCAGCAGTTACTCGGAGGAGGGCCCGGGCACAGATACGCAGTATTTT	CASSYSEEGPGTDTQYF	.	TRBJ2-3	.	TRBV6-5
TGTGCCAGCAGTCCGATAGCGGGAGCTAGCACAGATACGCAGTATTTT	CASSPIAGASTDTQYF	TRBD2	TRBJ2-3	.	TRBV12-3/TRBV12-4
TGTGCCAGCAGTTACTCGAGCGGACCCAGCGCAGGGGAGCTGTTTTTT	CASSYSSGPSAGELFF	.	TRBJ2-2	once	TRBV6-5
TGTGCCAGCAGCTTCAGGGGGGGGGCAAATGAAAAACTGTTTTTT	CASSFRGGANEKLFF	TRBD1	TRBJ1-4	few	TRBV7-2
TGTGCCAGCAACGAACTAGCTAGCACAGATACGCAGTATTTT	CASNELASTDTQYF	.	TRBJ2-3	.	TRBV28
TGTGCCAGCTCACCACGACTAGCGGGAGTGGGGGCCGAGCAGTACTTC	CASSPRLAGVGAEQYF	TRBD2	TRBJ2-7	once	TRBV18
TGTGCCAGCTCACCACCGGAGGGGGCCACTAACACCGGGGAGCTGTTTTTT	CASSPPEGATNTGELFF	.	TRBJ2-2	.	TRBV18
TGTGCCAGCAGCCCCCGACGTAGCGGGAGTTATGAGCAGTTCTTC	CASSPRRSGSYEQFF	TRBD2	TRBJ2-1	once	TRBV9
TGCGCCAGCAGCCCGCAGGGAGGGAAAGTTTCCTATGGCTACACCTTC	CASSPQGGKVSYGYTF	.	TRBJ1-2	few	TRBV4-1
TGTGCCAGCAGCTTGGACAGGGGGGTTTTGAATGAGCAGTTCTTC	CASSLDRGVLNEQFF	TRBD1	TRBJ2-1	few	TRBV7-6
TGTGCCAGCAGCGTTTCTAGCGGGAGATTGGAGACCCAGTACTTC	CASSVSSGRLETQYF	TRBD2	TRBJ2-5	many	TRBV7-2
TGTGCCAGCAGCTTCGGGTCGATCCAGGGTCAAGAGACCCAGTACTTC	CASSFGSIQGQETQYF	.	TRBJ2-5	many	TRBV7-8
TGCGCCAGCAGCCGGGACAGGGCGGTTGTTCAGCCCCAGCATTTT	CASSRDRAVVQPQHF	TRBD1	TRBJ1-5	.	TRBV4-1
TGTGCCAGCAGTCACTCGACAGGGGGCAGCACCGGGGAGCTGTTTTTT	CASSHSTGGSTGELFF	TRBD1	TRBJ2-2	few	TRBV28
TGTGCCAGCAGCATTCAGGGGGCGAACACCGGGGAGCTGTTTTTT	CASSIQGANTGELFF	TRBD1	TRBJ2-2	.	TRBV7-3
TGTGCCAGTAGTTCTGGACAGGTCGTGGTGAGCGATACGCAGTATTTT	CASSSGQVVVSDTQYF	TRBD1	TRBJ2-3	few	TRBV19
TGTGCCAGCAGTTTGAACATGGGGACCTACAATGAGCAGTTCTTC	CASSLNMGTYNEQFF	.	TRBJ2-1	few	TRBV6-1
TGTGCCAGCAGTTACTCGAGGGTAGTCGGGTTGCGTGAGCAGTTCTTC	CASSYSRVVGLREQFF	.	TRBJ2-1	.	TRBV6-2/TRBV6-3